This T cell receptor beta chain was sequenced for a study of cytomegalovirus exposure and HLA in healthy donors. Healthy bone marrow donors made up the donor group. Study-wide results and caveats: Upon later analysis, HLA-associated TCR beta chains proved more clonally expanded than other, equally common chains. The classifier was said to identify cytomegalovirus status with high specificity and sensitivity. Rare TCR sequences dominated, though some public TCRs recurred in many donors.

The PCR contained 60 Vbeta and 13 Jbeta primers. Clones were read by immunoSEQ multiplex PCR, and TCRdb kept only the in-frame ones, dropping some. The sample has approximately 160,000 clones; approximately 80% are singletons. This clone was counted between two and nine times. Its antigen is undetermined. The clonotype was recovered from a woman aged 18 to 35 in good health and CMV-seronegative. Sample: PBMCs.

The CDR3 here is CASSLITGGNDSPLHF. DNA for the CDR3: TGTGCCAGCAGCTTAATCACAGGGGGCAATGATTCACCCCTCCACTTT. The V gene is TRBV7-9, the J gene TRBJ1-6; 9 bases are a match to TRBD1. Looked up from germline, CDR1 is SEHNR and CDR2 is FQNEAQ (reference sequence). The V gene end was trimmed by 2 bases and the J gene end by 8 bases; junction bases not matched to a gene: 7. This CDR3 comprises 16 residues.